This TCR beta chain was found in a study of identical twins. Germline V lookup: CDR1 SGHAT, CDR2 FQNNGV. V was shortened by 2 bases and J by 1 base, with 17 bases between the two germline ends. The CDR3 has 17 residues. Through template switching, a universal primer site was introduced, and the cDNA contained unique molecular identifiers. TCRdb re-called the 5' RACE reads through MiXCR, storing one row per CDR3 protein. In the table there are 540,000 or so distinct CDR3 sequences, under 25% of which are singletons. Only healthy Caucasians were included as donors. These data were likewise used in another study, on yellow fever vaccine responses in identical twins.

This TCR was recovered from a woman aged 18-30 years in good health. The chain carries TRBV11-2 and TRBJ1-1; D is possibly TRBD1 (6 bases). The material sequenced was CD4+ T cells sorted from blood. The CDR3 sequence: CASSLSAWGAPNTEAFF. Here the CDR3 DNA reads TGTGCCAGCAGCTTATCCGCGTGGGGGGCCCCGAACACTGAAGCTTTCTTT.